The 10 T cell receptor beta chains presented below share a single source sample, sequenced in a study of memory CD4+ T cells and cytomegalovirus serostatus. Single viable CD3+CD4+CD8-CD45RO+ cells were sorted as the memory CD4+ T cells. Profiling relied on immunoSEQ multiplex PCR, and the TCRdb table lists in-frame clones only, not all of them. Among about 41,000 clones listed, 79% were seen once. Sequencing was done on a sample of memory CD4+ T cells from blood. These receptor sequences come from an adult in good health and CMV-seronegative.

This clone was found a few times. This sequence joins TRBV18 and TRBJ2-1, with TRBD1 as a possible D gene (6 bases). Deletions cut 3 bases from V and 7 bases from J, with 22 bases between. The germline V gene encodes CDR1 KGHSH and CDR2 LQKENI. This CDR3 has 17 residues. In nucleotides, the CDR3 is TGTGCCAGCTCACCGCCACCTACTCGACAGGTTATGAATGAGCAGTTCTTC. Amino acid sequence: CASSPPPTRQVMNEQFF.

On this clone itself: Other DNA variants within this sample encode the same CDR3. This rearrangement joins TRBV30 to TRBJ1-2; weak D call: TRBD1 (6 bases). V was shortened by 3 bases and J by 4 bases, with 9 bases between the two germline ends. Germline lookup yields CDR1 GTSNPN and CDR2 SVGIG (reference sequence). The CDR3 length is 12 residues. Written as DNA, the CDR3 is TGTGCCTGGAGCGGGGGCCTCTATGGCTACACCTTC. Amino acid sequence: CAWSGGLYGYTF. The full variable domain, completed using reference TRBV30 and TRBJ1-2, is SQTIHQWPATLVQPVGSPLSLECTVEGTSNPNLYWYRQAAGRGLQLLFYSVGIGQISSEVPQNLSASRPQDRQFILSSKKLLLSDSGFYLCAWSGGLYGYTFGSGTRLTVV.

V gene TRBV4-3 combines with J gene TRBJ1-2; TRBD1 is a possible D gene (6 bases). CDR3 length: 14 amino acids. Germline lookup yields CDR1 LGHNA and CDR2 YSLEER. V was trimmed by 0 bases and J by 2 bases, leaving 7 bases between them. The CDR3 loop is CASSQDQGNYGYTF. CDR3 DNA: TGCGCCAGCAGCCAAGATCAGGGGAACTATGGCTACACCTTC.

The gene calls are TRBV30 and TRBJ1-5; D uncertain. The CDR3 length is 13 residues. Germline V gene data show CDR1 as GTSNPN and CDR2 as SVGIG (reference sequence). Between the trimmed V and J ends, which lost 0 bases and 9 bases, there was a span of 12 bases. Here the CDR3 reads CAWSVGPESPQHF. CDR3 DNA sequence: TGTGCCTGGAGTGTAGGGCCAGAGTCGCCCCAGCATTTT.

The chain couples TRBV18 to TRBJ1-4; possibly TRBD1 for D (6 bases). V lost 2 bases, J lost 8 bases, and 18 bases lay in between. CDR1 and CDR2 from the germline V gene are KGHSH and LQKENI. The CDR3 runs 16 residues. The CDR3 sequence: CASSPSPGADGEKLFF. In nucleotides, the CDR3 is TGTGCCAGCTCACCATCTCCAGGGGCGGACGGCGAAAAACTGTTTTTT.

The chain recombines TRBV5-1 with TRBJ2-6; D gene unclear. The V end lost 4 bases, the J end lost 2 bases, and 7 bases lay between the germline ends. Germline V gene lookup returns CDR1 SGHRS and CDR2 YFSETQ. CDR3 length equals 14 residues. The CDR3 sequence is CASSQNTGANVLTF. The CDR3 coding sequence is TGCGCCAGCAGCCAGAACACTGGGGCCAACGTCCTGACTTTC.

CDR3 protein: CASSTSTAGESSGSYEQYF. The DNA for the CDR3 is TGTGCCAGCTCTACCAGCACGGCGGGCGAAAGTAGCGGGTCCTACGAGCAGTACTTC. V gene TRBV18 combines with J gene TRBJ2-7; 7 bases line up with TRBD2. Germline CDR1 reads KGHSH; CDR2 reads LQKENI. The CDR3 loop spans 19 amino acids. V lost 6 bases, J lost 1 base, and 21 bases stayed unmatched.

This clone was seen a single time. The CDR3 nucleotides read TGTGCCAGCAGTGAACTCGGACAGAGTAATTCACCCCTCCACTTT. Protein sequence: CASSELGQSNSPLHF. The J gene is TRBJ1-6, the V gene TRBV6-1; D possibly corresponds to TRBD1 (6 bases). The CDR3 is made up of 15 amino acids. V was pared by 2 bases and J by 6 bases, with 11 bases between. CDR1 and CDR2 (germline): MNHNS, SASEGT.

The rearrangement links TRBV11-1 to TRBJ2-1; 14 positions agree with TRBD2. J was trimmed by 7 bases and V by 4 bases; bases with no gene match: 9. Germline V gene lookup returns CDR1 SGHAT and CDR2 FQDESV (reference sequence). The CDR3 consists of 17 residues. As DNA, the CDR3 is TGTGCCAGCAGCTCGACTAGCGGGGGGGCCGTGAGAAATGAGCAGTTCTTC. Amino acids: CASSSTSGGAVRNEQFF.

This chain links TRBV18 with TRBJ2-1; the match to TRBD1 covers 9 bases. Trimming removed 5 bases from V and 4 bases from J; junction bases left unmatched: 3. Per germline, CDR1 KGHSH and CDR2 LQKENI. The CDR3 length is 14 residues. The CDR3 DNA follows: TGTGCCAGCTCAGGGACAGGGCCGTACAATGAGCAGTTCTTC. Protein product: CASSGTGPYNEQFF.